These 23 T cell receptor beta chains originate from one sample sequenced in a study of cytomegalovirus exposure and HLA in healthy donors. PCR was performed using 60 Vbeta and 13 Jbeta primers. Some clones are missing from TCRdb's copy, which holds only in-frame ones; the method was immunoSEQ multiplex PCR. The profile shows some 140,000 clones, around 80% of them singletons. The specimen was PBMCs. All receptors derive from a man aged 25-45 years in good health and CMV-seropositive.

This chain uses TRBV2 with TRBJ1-2, with 7 bases that match TRBD1. The CDR3 has 14 amino acids. Germline loops: CDR1 SNHLY, CDR2 FYNNEI. V lost 4 bases, J lost 8 bases, and 10 bases stayed unmatched. The CDR3 spells CASSGRQGAYGYTF. The CDR3 DNA follows: TGTGCCAGCAGTGGTAGACAGGGCGCATACGGCTACACCTTC. Full variable domain (missing parts from reference TRBV2 and TRBJ1-2): EPEVTQTPSHQVTQMGQEVILRCVPISNHLYFYWYRQILGQKVEFLVSFYNNEISEKSEIFDDQFSVERPDGSNFTLKIRSTKLEDSAMYFCASSGRQGAYGYTFGSGTRLTVV.

This clone has a handful of counts. V is TRBV7-2 and J is TRBJ2-5; weak D call: TRBD2 (7 bases). V dropped 1 base and J dropped 2 bases, with 11 bases sitting between them. This CDR3 region has 15 residues. CDR1 is SGHTA and CDR2 is FQGNSA in the germline V gene. The CDR3 region has the DNA TGTGCCAGCAGCTTAGGGGGGGGCAAGCAAGAGACCCAGTACTTC. Translated, it gives CASSLGGGKQETQYF. Combining the CDR3 with reference TRBV7-2 and TRBJ2-5 gives the whole variable domain GAGVSQSPSNKVTEKGKDVELRCDPISGHTALYWYRQSLGQGLEFLIYFQGNSAPDKSGLPSDRFSAERTGGSVSTLTIQRTQQEDSAVYLCASSLGGGKQETQYFGPGTRLLVL.

The genes are TRBV5-4 and TRBJ1-2, with TRBD1 as a possible D gene (5 bases). The ends were cut back, 2 bases at V and 6 bases at J, with 17 bases in the middle. The CDR3 is 15 amino acids. Germline V gene data show CDR1 as SGHNT and CDR2 as YYREEE (reference sequence). The CDR3 sequence is CASSFYRVQAHGYTF. In DNA form, the CDR3 reads TGTGCCAGCAGCTTTTACCGGGTACAGGCCCATGGCTACACCTTC.

J is TRBJ2-7 and V is TRBV28; D may be TRBD2 (5 bases). CDR1 is MDHEN and CDR2 is SYDVKM in the germline V gene. Trimming shortened V by 4 bases and J by 4 bases, and 17 bases separated the two germline ends. CDR3 length: 15 residues. For the CDR3, the DNA is TGTGCCAGCAGTTCCCCCGGGGAGAGCATATACGAGCAGTACTTC. It encodes CASSSPGESIYEQYF.

The rearrangement joins TRBV5-4 to TRBJ2-7, with 10 bases lining up with TRBD1. V lost 0 bases, J lost 3 bases, and 6 bases stayed unmatched. CDR1 and CDR2 from the germline V gene are SGHNT and YYREEE (reference sequence). This CDR3 contains 16 residues. As DNA, the CDR3 is TGTGCCAGCAGCTTGGCTGGACAGGGGGTTAGCTACGAGCAGTACTTC. Translating gives CASSLAGQGVSYEQYF.

The rearrangement links TRBV2 to TRBJ2-5; possible D gene TRBD1, 6 bases. The CDR3 extends over 14 amino acids. Looked up from germline, CDR1 is SNHLY and CDR2 is FYNNEI. Trimming removed 4 bases from V and 4 bases from J, with 13 bases in between. The CDR3 DNA reads as TGTGCCAGCAGTGGTTTCAGGGGTGGAGAGACCCAGTACTTC. It encodes CASSGFRGGETQYF.

The chain uses TRBV5-1 and TRBJ2-3, with 11 nucleotides matching TRBD2. Germline loops: CDR1 SGHRS, CDR2 YFSETQ. CDR3 length: 16 residues. V lost 3 bases and J lost 4; bases outside the gene matches: 7. Here the CDR3 DNA reads TGCGCCAGCAGCTCCAGTAGCGGGAGGGCCGCAGATACGCAGTATTTT. It codes for CASSSSSGRAADTQYF.

This clone has more than one count but fewer than ten. The rearrangement joins TRBV25-1 to TRBJ1-5; unclear D gene. The length of the CDR3 is 14 residues. The germline CDR1 and CDR2 sequences are MGHDK and SYGVNS. Trimming left V 1 base short and J 0 bases short, with 4 bases between. The CDR3 loop is CASSEWASNQPQHF. As DNA, the CDR3 is TGTGCCAGCAGTGAATGGGCTAGCAATCAGCCCCAGCATTTT.

The sample holds a few counts of this clone. The chain uses TRBV5-1 and TRBJ2-2, with 11 nucleotides matching TRBD2. The trim removed 1 base at V and 4 bases at J, leaving 6 bases unmatched. The germline V gene has CDR1 SGHRS and CDR2 YFSETQ. The CDR3 consists of 17 residues. The CDR3 region has the DNA TGCGCCAGCAGCTTGTTGGGACTAGCGGAAACCACCGGGGAGCTGTTTTTT. Amino acid sequence: CASSLLGLAETTGELFF. Full variable domain (remainder filled in from reference TRBV5-1 and TRBJ2-2): KAGVTQTPRYLIKTRGQQVTLSCSPISGHRSVSWYQQTPGQGLQFLFEYFSETQRNKGNFPGRFSGRQFSNSRSEMNVSTLELGDSALYLCASSLLGLAETTGELFFGEGSRLTVL.

The chain links TRBV15 to TRBJ2-5, with 8 bases fitting TRBD1. This CDR3 is 16 amino acids long. V lost 2 bases to trimming and J lost 2 bases; unmatched junction nucleotides: 7. Germline CDR1 and CDR2: LNHNV and YYDKDF (reference sequence). The DNA of the CDR3 is TGTGCCACCAGCAGAAATGGACAGGGAGGACAAGAGACCCAGTACTTC. Amino acid sequence: CATSRNGQGGQETQYF.

As DNA, the CDR3 is TGTGCCAGCAGCCAGACTAGCGGAGAACCGTCCTACGAGCAGTACTTC. Translated: CASSQTSGEPSYEQYF. The chain carries TRBV7-8 and TRBJ2-7; TRBD2 aligns across 9 bases. J lost 1 base, V lost 5 bases, and 9 bases had no gene match. This CDR3 region has 16 residues. From germline, CDR1 is SGHVS and CDR2 FQNEAQ.

J is TRBJ2-7 and V is TRBV28; tentatively, D is TRBD1 (6 bases). Germline values: CDR1 MDHEN, CDR2 SYDVKM. V lost 0 bases to trimming and J lost 3 bases, with 12 bases between them. The CDR3 sequence is 15 residues long. The CDR3 DNA reads TGTGCCAGCAGTTTATGGGGGGCGCTAGTCTACGAGCAGTACTTC. As protein: CASSLWGALVYEQYF. Together with reference TRBV28 and TRBJ2-7, the CDR3 gives the full variable domain: DVKVTQSSRYLVKRTGEKVFLECVQDMDHENMFWYRQDPGLGLRLIYFSYDVKMKEKGDIPEGYSVSREKKERFSLILESASTNQTSMYLCASSLWGALVYEQYFGPGTRLTVT.

This sequence joins TRBV4-1 and TRBJ2-7; 13 nucleotides align to TRBD2. This CDR3 spans 16 amino acids. V was clipped by 5 bases and J by 6 bases; unmatched bases: 10. The V gene's germline CDR1 is MGHRA and CDR2 YSYEKL. CDR3 amino acids: CASSLTSGRHVGEQYF. CDR3 nucleotides: TGCGCCAGCAGCTTGACTAGCGGGAGGCATGTAGGCGAGCAGTACTTC.

The rearrangement uses TRBV7-8 and TRBJ1-2, with 7 bases lining up with TRBD1. This CDR3 contains 15 residues. Germline V gene sequence: CDR1 SGHVS, CDR2 FQNEAQ. With V trimmed by 3 bases and J by 4 bases, 8 bases remained unmatched. The CDR3 DNA is TGTGCCAGCAGCTTCTCGACAGGGATGAGCTATGGCTACACCTTC. Its translation is CASSFSTGMSYGYTF.

CDR3 in amino acids: CASSQNQGIYEQYF. In nucleotides, the CDR3 is TGTGCCAGCAGCCAAAATCAGGGGATCTACGAGCAGTACTTC. The rearrangement links TRBV4-2 to TRBJ2-7, with D possibly being TRBD1 (6 bases). The V gene lost 2 bases and the J gene lost 3 bases, with 11 bases spanning the gap. Looked up from germline, CDR1 is LGHNA and CDR2 is YNFKEQ. The CDR3 totals 14 residues.

Concerning this clone: Compared with germline, one end of the junction differs, possibly owing to a read error. The chain is built from TRBV5-3 and TRBJ1-1, with D perhaps TRBD1 (5 bases). TRBV5-3 is assigned to the ORF class and has an uncertain function. The CDR3 is 15 residues long. The CDR3 sequence is CASSLIQTANTEAFF. CDR3 DNA: TGTGCCAGCAGCTTGATTCAGACAGCAAACACTGAAGCTTTCTTT.

With respect to this clone: At one of its ends the junction is not consistent with the germline gene, which may arise from a read error. The rearrangement uses TRBV7-9 and TRBJ2-5; TRBD1 matches at 12 bases. The CDR3 is 16 residues long. Germline CDR1 and CDR2: SEHNR and FQNEAQ (reference sequence). The CDR3 sequence is CSSSLGDRGLQETQYF. CDR3 bases: TGTTCCAGCAGCTTAGGGGACAGGGGGCTCCAAGAGACCCAGTACTTC.

The chain couples TRBV11-3 to TRBJ2-5; 13 bases are a match to TRBD2. CDR3 length equals 17 residues. CDR1 is SGHNT, CDR2 YENEEA, per germline. V was pared by 4 bases and J by 6 bases, with 11 bases of the junction left unmatched. CDR3 sequence: CASSSSSGTSGMKTQYF. The CDR3 region has the DNA TGTGCCAGCAGCTCCTCGAGTGGGACTAGCGGGATGAAGACCCAGTACTTC. The variable domain in full, with the rest retrieved from reference TRBV11-3 and TRBJ2-5, is EAGVVQSPRYKIIEKKQPVAFWCNPISGHNTLYWYLQNLGQGPELLIRYENEEAVDDSQLPKDRFSAERLKGVDSTLKIQPAELGDSAVYLCASSSSSGTSGMKTQYFGPGTRLLVL.

The J gene is TRBJ2-3, the V gene TRBV6-1; no clear D gene. The germline V gene has CDR1 MNHNS and CDR2 SASEGT. This CDR3 has 12 residues. Between the trimmed V and J ends, which lost 5 bases and 6 bases, there was a span of 9 bases. The CDR3 sequence is CASSWSRDTQYF. The DNA of the CDR3 is TGTGCCAGCAGTTGGAGTCGGGATACGCAGTATTTT.

The chain recombines TRBV7-9 with TRBJ2-5, with 7 nucleotides matching TRBD1. The J call may be in error: the DNA end matches TRBJ2-7 better. CDR1 and CDR2 (germline): SEHNR, FQNEAQ (reference sequence). The CDR3 runs 15 residues. Written as DNA, the CDR3 is TGTGCCAGCAGCCGGTTAGGGGGCGTCTCCTACGAGCAGTACTTC. It specifies CASSRLGGVSYEQYF.

The chain has TRBV2 and TRBJ2-1; 8 bases match TRBD2. The germline V gene has CDR1 SNHLY and CDR2 FYNNEI. J was trimmed by 9 bases and V by 4 bases; bases with no gene match: 8. The CDR3 has 14 amino acids. The chain's CDR3 is CASSVTGTSIEQFF. The CDR3 DNA reads as TGTGCCAGCAGTGTAACCGGGACTAGTATTGAGCAGTTCTTC.

This chain joins TRBV10-1 and TRBJ2-7; the match to TRBD1 covers 11 bases. Germline V lookup: CDR1 WNHNN, CDR2 SYGVQD (reference sequence). This CDR3 region has 17 residues. Trimming took 6 bases from V and 3 from J; bases not matched to a gene: 13. DNA for the CDR3: TGCGCCAGCAGCCCTAAGGGACAGGGGGTCCTTGGCTACGAGCAGTACTTC. The encoded protein is CASSPKGQGVLGYEQYF.

The chain employs TRBV19 and TRBJ2-2; no definite D call. This CDR3 region has 14 residues. V lost 5 bases and J lost 0, with 7 bases in between. CDR1 and CDR2 from the germline V gene are LNHDA and SQIVND (reference sequence). The DNA of the CDR3 is TGTGCCAGTAGTCCCGTTTCGAACACCGGGGAGCTGTTTTTT. Protein product: CASSPVSNTGELFF.